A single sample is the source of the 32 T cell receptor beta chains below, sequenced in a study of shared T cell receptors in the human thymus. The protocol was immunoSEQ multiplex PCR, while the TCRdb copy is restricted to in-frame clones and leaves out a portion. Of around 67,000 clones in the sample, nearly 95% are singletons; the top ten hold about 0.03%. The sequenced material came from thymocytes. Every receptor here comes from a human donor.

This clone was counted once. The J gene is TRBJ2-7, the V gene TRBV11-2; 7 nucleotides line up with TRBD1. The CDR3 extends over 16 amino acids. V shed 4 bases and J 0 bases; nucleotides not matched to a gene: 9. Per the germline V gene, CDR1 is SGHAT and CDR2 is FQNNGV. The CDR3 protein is CASSSRGRSDSYEQYF. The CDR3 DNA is TGTGCCAGCAGCTCAAGGGGGCGGTCCGACTCCTACGAGCAGTACTTC. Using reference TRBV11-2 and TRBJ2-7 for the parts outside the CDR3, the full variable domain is EAGVAQSPRYKIIEKRQSVAFWCNPISGHATLYWYQQILGQGPKLLIQFQNNGVVDDSQLPKDRFSAERLKGVDSTLKIQPAKLEDSAVYLCASSSRGRSDSYEQYFGPGTRLTVT.

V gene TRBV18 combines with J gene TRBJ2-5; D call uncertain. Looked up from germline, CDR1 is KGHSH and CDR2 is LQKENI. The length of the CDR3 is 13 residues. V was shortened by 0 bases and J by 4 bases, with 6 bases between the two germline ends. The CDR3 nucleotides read TGTGCCAGCTCACCACCAGGAAGAGAGACCCAGTACTTC. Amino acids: CASSPPGRETQYF.

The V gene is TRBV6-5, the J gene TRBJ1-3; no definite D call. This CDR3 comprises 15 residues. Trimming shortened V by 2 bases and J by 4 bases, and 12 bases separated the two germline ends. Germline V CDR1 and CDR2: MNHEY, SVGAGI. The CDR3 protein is CASSYGRQLGNTIYF. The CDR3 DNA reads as TGTGCCAGCAGTTACGGCAGGCAACTGGGAAACACCATATATTTT.

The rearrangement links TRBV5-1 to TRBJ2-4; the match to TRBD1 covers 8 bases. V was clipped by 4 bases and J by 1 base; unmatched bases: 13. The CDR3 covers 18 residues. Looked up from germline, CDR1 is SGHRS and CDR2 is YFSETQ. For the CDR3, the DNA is TGCGCCAGCAGCGTAGGACAGGGCCAGGTATCGGCCAAAAACATTCAGTACTTC. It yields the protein CASSVGQGQVSAKNIQYF.

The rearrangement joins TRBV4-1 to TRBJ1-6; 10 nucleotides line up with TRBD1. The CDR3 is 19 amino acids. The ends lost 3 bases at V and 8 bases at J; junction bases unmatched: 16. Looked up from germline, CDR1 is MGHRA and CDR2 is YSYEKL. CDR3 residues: CASSQHYSGTGVPHSPLHF. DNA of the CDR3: TGCGCCAGCAGCCAGCACTACTCCGGGACAGGGGTTCCCCATTCACCCCTCCACTTT.

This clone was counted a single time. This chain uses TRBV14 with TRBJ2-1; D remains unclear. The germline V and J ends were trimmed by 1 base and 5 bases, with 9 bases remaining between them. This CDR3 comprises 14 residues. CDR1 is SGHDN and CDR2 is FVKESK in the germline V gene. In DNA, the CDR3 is TGTGCCAGCAGCCAAGGGGGTGCGGACAATGAGCAGTTCTTC. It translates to CASSQGGADNEQFF. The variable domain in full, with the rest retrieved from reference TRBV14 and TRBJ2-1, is EAGVTQFPSHSVIEKGQTVTLRCDPISGHDNLYWYRRVMGKEIKFLLHFVKESKQDESGMPNNRFLAERTGGTYSTLKVQPAELEDSGVYFCASSQGGADNEQFFGPGTRLTVL.

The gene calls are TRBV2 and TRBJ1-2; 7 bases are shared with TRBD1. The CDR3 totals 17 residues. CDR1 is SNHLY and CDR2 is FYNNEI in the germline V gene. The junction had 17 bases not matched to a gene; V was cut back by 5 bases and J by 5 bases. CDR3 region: CASSSQGESAGAYGYTF. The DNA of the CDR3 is TGTGCCAGCAGTTCTCAGGGGGAAAGCGCTGGGGCTTATGGCTACACCTTC.

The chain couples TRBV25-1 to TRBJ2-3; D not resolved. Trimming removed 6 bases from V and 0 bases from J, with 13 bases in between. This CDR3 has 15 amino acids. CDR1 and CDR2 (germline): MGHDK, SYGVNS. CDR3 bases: TGTGCCAGCAGCGACCGTACCTTAAGCACAGATACGCAGTATTTT. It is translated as CASSDRTLSTDTQYF.

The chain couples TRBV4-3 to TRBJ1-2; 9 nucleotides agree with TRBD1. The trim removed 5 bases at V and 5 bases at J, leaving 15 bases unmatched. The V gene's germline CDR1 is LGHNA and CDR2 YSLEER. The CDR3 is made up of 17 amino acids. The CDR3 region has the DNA TGCGCCAGCAGCACGCCCTACGGAGGGGGACAGGGATATGGCTACACCTTC. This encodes CASSTPYGGGQGYGYTF.

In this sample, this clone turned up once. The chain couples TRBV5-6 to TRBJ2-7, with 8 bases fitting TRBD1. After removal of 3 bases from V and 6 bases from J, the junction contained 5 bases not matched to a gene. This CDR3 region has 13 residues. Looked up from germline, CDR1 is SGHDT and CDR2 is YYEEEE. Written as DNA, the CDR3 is TGTGCCAGCAGCTATGCAACAGGGGGCGAGCAGTACTTC. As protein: CASSYATGGEQYF.

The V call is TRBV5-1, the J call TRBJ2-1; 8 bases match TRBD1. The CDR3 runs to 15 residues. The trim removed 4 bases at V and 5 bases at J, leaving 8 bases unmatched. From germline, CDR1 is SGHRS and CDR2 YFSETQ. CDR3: CASSPDRESNNEQFF. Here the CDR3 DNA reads TGCGCCAGCAGCCCGGACAGGGAGAGTAACAATGAGCAGTTCTTC.

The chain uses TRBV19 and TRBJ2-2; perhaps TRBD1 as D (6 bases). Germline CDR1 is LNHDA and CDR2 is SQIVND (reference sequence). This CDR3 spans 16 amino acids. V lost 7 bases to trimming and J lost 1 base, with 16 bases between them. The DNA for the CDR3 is TGTGCCAGTAAAAAAGAGGGACACAGGAACACCGGGGAGCTGTTTTTT. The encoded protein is CASKKEGHRNTGELFF.

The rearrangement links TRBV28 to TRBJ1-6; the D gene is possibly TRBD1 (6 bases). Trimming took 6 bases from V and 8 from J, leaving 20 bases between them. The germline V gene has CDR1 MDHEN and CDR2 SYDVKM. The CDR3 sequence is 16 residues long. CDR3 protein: CASSHNNRDMDSPLHF. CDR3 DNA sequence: TGTGCCAGCAGCCACAACAACCGGGACATGGATTCACCCCTCCACTTT.

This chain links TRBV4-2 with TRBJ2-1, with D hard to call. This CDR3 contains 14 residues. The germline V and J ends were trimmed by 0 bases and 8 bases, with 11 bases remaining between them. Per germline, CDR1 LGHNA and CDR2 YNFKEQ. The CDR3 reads CASSQEIATDEQFF. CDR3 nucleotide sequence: TGTGCCAGCAGCCAAGAGATAGCTACCGATGAGCAGTTCTTC.

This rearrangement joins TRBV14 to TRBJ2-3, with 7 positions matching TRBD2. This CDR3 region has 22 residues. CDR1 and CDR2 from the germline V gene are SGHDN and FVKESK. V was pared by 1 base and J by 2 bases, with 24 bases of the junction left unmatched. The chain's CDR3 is CASSQAVAGSVRAGVSTDTQYF. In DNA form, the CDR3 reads TGTGCCAGCAGCCAAGCCGTCGCTGGAAGCGTTAGGGCGGGGGTGTCCACAGATACGCAGTATTTT.

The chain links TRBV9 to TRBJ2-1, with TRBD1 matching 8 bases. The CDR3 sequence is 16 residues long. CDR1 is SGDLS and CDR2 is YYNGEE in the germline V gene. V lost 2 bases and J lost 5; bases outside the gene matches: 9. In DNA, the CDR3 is TGTGCCAGCAGCGTGAAAACCGGGACAGGTGACAATGAGCAGTTCTTC. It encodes CASSVKTGTGDNEQFF. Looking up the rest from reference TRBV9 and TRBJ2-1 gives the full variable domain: DSGVTQTPKHLITATGQRVTLRCSPRSGDLSVYWYQQSLDQGLQFLIQYYNGEERAKGNILERFSAQQFPDLHSELNLSSLELGDSALYFCASSVKTGTGDNEQFFGPGTRLTVL.

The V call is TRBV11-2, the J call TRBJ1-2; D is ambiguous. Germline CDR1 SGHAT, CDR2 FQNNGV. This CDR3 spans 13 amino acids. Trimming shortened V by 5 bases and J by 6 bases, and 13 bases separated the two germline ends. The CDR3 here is CASSPNPNNGYTF. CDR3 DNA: TGTGCCAGCAGCCCAAACCCGAATAATGGCTACACCTTC.

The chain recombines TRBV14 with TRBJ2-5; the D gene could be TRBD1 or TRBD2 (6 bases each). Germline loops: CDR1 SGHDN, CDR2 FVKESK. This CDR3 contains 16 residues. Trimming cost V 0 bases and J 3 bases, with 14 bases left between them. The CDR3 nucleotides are TGTGCCAGCAGCCAAGATAGGGGGGCCCTAAAAGAGACCCAGTACTTC. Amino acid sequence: CASSQDRGALKETQYF.

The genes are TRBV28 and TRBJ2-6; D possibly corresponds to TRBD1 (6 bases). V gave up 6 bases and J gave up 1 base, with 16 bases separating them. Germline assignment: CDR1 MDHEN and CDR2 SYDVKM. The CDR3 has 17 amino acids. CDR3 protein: CASSHREGFSGANVLTF. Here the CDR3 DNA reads TGTGCCAGCAGCCACAGGGAAGGCTTTTCTGGGGCCAACGTCCTGACTTTC. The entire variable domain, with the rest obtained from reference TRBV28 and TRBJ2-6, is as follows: DVKVTQSSRYLVKRTGEKVFLECVQDMDHENMFWYRQDPGLGLRLIYFSYDVKMKEKGDIPEGYSVSREKKERFSLILESASTNQTSMYLCASSHREGFSGANVLTFGAGSRLTVL.

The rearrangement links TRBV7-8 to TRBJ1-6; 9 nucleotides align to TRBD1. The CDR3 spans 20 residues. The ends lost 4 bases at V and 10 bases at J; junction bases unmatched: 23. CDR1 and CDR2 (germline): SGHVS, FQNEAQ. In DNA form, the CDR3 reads TGTGCCAGCAGCTCAGACAGGACAGGGGTGTTTCTGGACGATAGATCACCCCTCCACTTT. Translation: CASSSDRTGVFLDDRSPLHF.

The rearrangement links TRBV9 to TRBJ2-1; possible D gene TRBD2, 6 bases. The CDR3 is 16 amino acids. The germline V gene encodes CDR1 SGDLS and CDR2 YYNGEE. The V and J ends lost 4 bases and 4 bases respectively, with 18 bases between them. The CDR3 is CASSRTSGGVYNEQFF. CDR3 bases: TGTGCCAGCAGCCGCACGTCGGGCGGGGTGTACAATGAGCAGTTCTTC.

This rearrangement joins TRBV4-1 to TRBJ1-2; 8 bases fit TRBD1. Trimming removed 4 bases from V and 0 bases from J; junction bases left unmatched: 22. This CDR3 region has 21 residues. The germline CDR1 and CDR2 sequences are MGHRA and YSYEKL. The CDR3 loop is CASSPLRQGRKVKVANYGYTF. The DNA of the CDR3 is TGCGCCAGCAGCCCTCTTCGACAGGGGAGAAAGGTGAAGGTGGCTAACTATGGCTACACCTTC.

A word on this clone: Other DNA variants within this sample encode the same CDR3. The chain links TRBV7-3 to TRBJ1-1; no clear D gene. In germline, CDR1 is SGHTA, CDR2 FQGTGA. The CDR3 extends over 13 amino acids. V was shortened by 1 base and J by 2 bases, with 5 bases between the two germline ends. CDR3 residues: CASSLKVNTEAFF. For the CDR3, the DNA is TGTGCCAGCAGCTTAAAGGTCAACACTGAAGCTTTCTTT.

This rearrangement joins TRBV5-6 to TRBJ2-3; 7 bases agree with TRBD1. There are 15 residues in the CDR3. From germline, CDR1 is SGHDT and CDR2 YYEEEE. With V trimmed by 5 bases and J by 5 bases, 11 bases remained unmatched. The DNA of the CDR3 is TGTGCCAGCAGATTAAGACAGGGATTCGGAGATACGCAGTATTTT. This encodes CASRLRQGFGDTQYF.

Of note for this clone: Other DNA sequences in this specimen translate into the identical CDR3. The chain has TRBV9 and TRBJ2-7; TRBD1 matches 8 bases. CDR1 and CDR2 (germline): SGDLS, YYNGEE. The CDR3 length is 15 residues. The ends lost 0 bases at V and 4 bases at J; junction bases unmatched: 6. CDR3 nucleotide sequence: TGTGCCAGCAGCGTAGGGGGGCAGGGGGCTTACGAGCAGTACTTC. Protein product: CASSVGGQGAYEQYF.

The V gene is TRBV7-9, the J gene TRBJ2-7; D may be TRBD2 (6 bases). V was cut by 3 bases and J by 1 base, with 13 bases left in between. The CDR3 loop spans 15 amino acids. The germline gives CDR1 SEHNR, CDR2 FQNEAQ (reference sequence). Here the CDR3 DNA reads TGTGCCAGCAGCTTGCGAAAGGGGACTTCCTACGAGCAGTACTTC. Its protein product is CASSLRKGTSYEQYF.

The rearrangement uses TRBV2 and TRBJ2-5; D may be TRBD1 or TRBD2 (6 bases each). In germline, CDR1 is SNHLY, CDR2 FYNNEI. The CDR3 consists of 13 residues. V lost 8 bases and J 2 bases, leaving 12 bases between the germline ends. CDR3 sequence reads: CASLAGTQETQYF. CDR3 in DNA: TGTGCCAGCCTTGCGGGGACACAAGAGACCCAGTACTTC.

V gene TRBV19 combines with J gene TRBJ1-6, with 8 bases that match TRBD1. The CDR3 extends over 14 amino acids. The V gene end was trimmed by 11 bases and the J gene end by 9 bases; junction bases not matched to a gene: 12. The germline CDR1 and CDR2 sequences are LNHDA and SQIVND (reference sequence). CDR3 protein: CASQGSDRGSPLHF. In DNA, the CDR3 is TGTGCCTCTCAGGGTTCAGACAGGGGTTCACCCCTCCACTTT.

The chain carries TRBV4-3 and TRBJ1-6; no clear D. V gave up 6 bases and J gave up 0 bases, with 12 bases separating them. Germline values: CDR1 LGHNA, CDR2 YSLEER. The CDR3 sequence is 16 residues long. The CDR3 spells CASRTYTSSYNSPLHF. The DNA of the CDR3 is TGCGCCAGCAGAACATATACTAGCTCCTATAATTCACCCCTCCACTTT.

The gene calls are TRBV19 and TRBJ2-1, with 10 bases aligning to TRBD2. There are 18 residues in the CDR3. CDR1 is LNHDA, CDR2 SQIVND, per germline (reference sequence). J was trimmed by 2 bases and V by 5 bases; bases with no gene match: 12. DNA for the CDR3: TGTGCCAGTAGTCCGTCTATGGAGAGCGGGGGGGCCTACAATGAGCAGTTCTTC. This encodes CASSPSMESGGAYNEQFF.

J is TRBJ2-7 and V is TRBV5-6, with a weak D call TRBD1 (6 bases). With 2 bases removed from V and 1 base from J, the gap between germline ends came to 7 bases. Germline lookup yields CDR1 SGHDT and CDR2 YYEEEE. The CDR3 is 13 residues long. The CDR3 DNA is TGTGCCAGCAGCTTAGACAGGTCCTACGAGCAGTACTTC. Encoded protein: CASSLDRSYEQYF. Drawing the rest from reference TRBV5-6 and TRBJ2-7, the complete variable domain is DAGVTQSPTHLIKTRGQQVTLRCSPKSGHDTVSWYQQALGQGPQFIFQYYEEEERQRGNFPDRFSGHQFPNYSSELNVNALLLGDSALYLCASSLDRSYEQYFGPGTRLTVT.

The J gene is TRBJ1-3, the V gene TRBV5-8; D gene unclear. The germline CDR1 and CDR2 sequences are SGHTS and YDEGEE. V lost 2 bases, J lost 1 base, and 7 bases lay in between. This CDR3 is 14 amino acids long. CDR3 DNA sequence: TGTGCCAGCAGCTTCTACAGATCTGGAAACACCATATATTTT. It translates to CASSFYRSGNTIYF.